This TCR beta chain was observed in a study of blood T cell repertoires in COVID-19. About the research overall: Donors in the United States, Italy and Spain gave samples during acute or convalescent COVID-19. Nucleic acid was either cDNA or gDNA, and it came from T cells, B-cell-depleted T cells, or PBMCs.

Measured with immunoSEQ multiplex PCR; TCRdb has only the in-frame clones, and not every one. Altogether about 400,000 clones are present, around nine tenths being singletons, with the ten largest covering about 3%. V lost 0 bases, J lost 2 bases, and 6 bases lay in between. This CDR3 contains 14 residues. The germline V gene encodes CDR1 KGHDR and CDR2 SFDVKD. The specimen was peripheral blood. This chain joins TRBV24-1 and TRBJ1-2, with a weak D call TRBD1 (5 bases). This receptor was taken from a human donor in a cohort sampled during active COVID-19. The CDR3 DNA reads as TGTGCCACCAGTGATTTGGCAGGGAACTATGGCTACACCTTC. This sequence encodes CATSDLAGNYGYTF.